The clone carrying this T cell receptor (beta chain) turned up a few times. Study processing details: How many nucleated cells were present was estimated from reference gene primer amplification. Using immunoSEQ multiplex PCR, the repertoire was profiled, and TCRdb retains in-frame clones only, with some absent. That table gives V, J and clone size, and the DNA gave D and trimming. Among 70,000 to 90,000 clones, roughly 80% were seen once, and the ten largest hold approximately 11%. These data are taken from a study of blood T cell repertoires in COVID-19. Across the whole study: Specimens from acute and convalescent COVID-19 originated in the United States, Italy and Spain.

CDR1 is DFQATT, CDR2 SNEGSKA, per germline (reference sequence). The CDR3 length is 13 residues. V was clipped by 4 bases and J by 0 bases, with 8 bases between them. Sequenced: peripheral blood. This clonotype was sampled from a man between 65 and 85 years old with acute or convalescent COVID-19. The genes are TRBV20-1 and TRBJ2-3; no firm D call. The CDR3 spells CSATDFSTDTQYF. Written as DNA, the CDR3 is TGCAGTGCTACTGACTTTAGCACAGATACGCAGTATTTT.